Listed below are T cell receptor beta chains from one sample, sequenced in a study of cytomegalovirus exposure and HLA in healthy donors. Here immunoSEQ multiplex PCR was the method, and the copy in TCRdb shows in-frame clones only, minus some. Seen here are around 66,000 clones, approximately 96% observed once, and the top ten hold around 1.5%. Sequenced input: PBMCs. The receptors shown here come from a woman between 18 and 30 years old in good health and CMV-seropositive. The CDR3 runs from the conserved cysteine through the conserved F or W. The order of the fields is V gene, J gene, clone size, D gene, CDR3 protein, CDR3 DNA. The D gene is left open where the match is weak. The size entry is marked missing in some rows and otherwise reads once, few, many or a size class.

v_gene: TRBV7-8
j_gene: TRBJ2-5
abundance: -
d_gene: -
CDR3aa: CASSLIPGVQETQYF
CDR3nt: TGTGCCAGCAGCTTAATCCCAGGGGTTCAAGAGACCCAGTACTTC

v_gene: TRBV4-2
j_gene: TRBJ2-3
abundance: -
d_gene: TRBD2
CDR3aa: CASSQEMREGRDTQYF
CDR3nt: TGTGCCAGCAGCCAAGAGATGCGGGAGGGCCGAGATACGCAGTATTTT

v_gene: TRBV7-9
j_gene: TRBJ2-1
abundance: -
d_gene: TRBD1
CDR3aa: CASRPHPGGTPRNNEQFF
CDR3nt: TGTGCCAGCAGACCCCACCCAGGGGGCACCCCTAGGAACAATGAGCAGTTCTTC

v_gene: TRBV21-1
j_gene: TRBJ1-1
abundance: -
d_gene: -
CDR3aa: CASSKRGHKENTEAFF
CDR3nt: TGTGCCAGCAGCAAAAGGGGACACAAGGAGAACACTGAAGCTTTCTTT

v_gene: TRBV4-1
j_gene: TRBJ1-5
abundance: -
d_gene: TRBD1
CDR3aa: CASSQAQGANNQPQHF
CDR3nt: TGCGCCAGCAGCCAAGCCCAGGGGGCGAACAATCAGCCCCAGCATTTT

v_gene: TRBV29-1
j_gene: TRBJ2-3
abundance: -
d_gene: -
CDR3aa: CSVELADETDTQYF
CDR3nt: TGCAGCGTTGAACTAGCTGACGAAACAGATACGCAGTATTTT

v_gene: TRBV4-1
j_gene: TRBJ1-2
abundance: -
d_gene: TRBD1
CDR3aa: CASSQWTGGNYGYTF
CDR3nt: TGCGCCAGCAGCCAATGGACAGGTGGAAACTATGGCTACACCTTC

v_gene: TRBV9
j_gene: TRBJ1-2
abundance: -
d_gene: -
CDR3aa: CASSVVEGAEKNYGYTF
CDR3nt: TGTGCCAGCAGCGTAGTGGAAGGGGCAGAGAAGAACTATGGCTACACCTTC

v_gene: TRBV7-2
j_gene: TRBJ2-5
abundance: -
d_gene: TRBD2
CDR3aa: CASSSDLAGGAQTQYF
CDR3nt: TGTGCCAGCAGCTCAGATCTAGCGGGAGGGGCCCAGACCCAGTACTTC

v_gene: TRBV6-1
j_gene: TRBJ1-2
abundance: -
d_gene: -
CDR3aa: CASSNTGPGYTF
CDR3nt: TGTGCCAGCAGTAATACAGGGCCTGGCTACACCTTC

v_gene: TRBV10-2
j_gene: TRBJ2-1
abundance: -
d_gene: -
CDR3aa: CASSYSVESGTGGEQFF
CDR3nt: TGCGCCAGCAGTTATAGCGTTGAGTCGGGCACGGGTGGTGAGCAGTTCTTC

v_gene: TRBV23-1
j_gene: TRBJ2-1
abundance: -
d_gene: TRBD2
CDR3aa: CASSGGLAGVNEQFF
CDR3nt: TGCGCCAGCAGTGGTGGACTAGCGGGAGTTAATGAGCAGTTCTTC

v_gene: TRBV27
j_gene: TRBJ2-2
abundance: -
d_gene: -
CDR3aa: CASSGTNTGELFF
CDR3nt: TGTGCCAGCAGTGGCACGAACACCGGGGAGCTGTTTTTT

v_gene: TRBV7-9
j_gene: TRBJ1-4
abundance: once
d_gene: -
CDR3aa: CASSNRDSNEKLFF
CDR3nt: TGTGCCAGCAGTAACAGGGATTCTAATGAAAAACTGTTTTTT

v_gene: TRBV7-8
j_gene: TRBJ2-7
abundance: -
d_gene: -
CDR3aa: CATSPRGEQYF
CDR3nt: TGTGCCACCTCCCCTCGGGGCGAGCAGTACTTC

v_gene: TRBV5-4
j_gene: TRBJ2-1
abundance: -
d_gene: TRBD1
CDR3aa: CASSRDRAHYNEQFF
CDR3nt: TGTGCCAGCAGCCGCGACAGGGCTCACTACAATGAGCAGTTCTTC

v_gene: TRBV4-2
j_gene: TRBJ2-7
abundance: -
d_gene: TRBD2
CDR3aa: CASSQPQVAGGTYEQYF
CDR3nt: TGTGCCAGCAGCCAACCCCAGGTAGCGGGAGGCACCTACGAGCAGTACTTC

v_gene: TRBV4-2
j_gene: TRBJ1-4
abundance: -
d_gene: TRBD1
CDR3aa: CASSHGQGEGEKLFF
CDR3nt: TGTGCCAGCAGCCATGGACAGGGAGAGGGTGAAAAACTGTTTTTT